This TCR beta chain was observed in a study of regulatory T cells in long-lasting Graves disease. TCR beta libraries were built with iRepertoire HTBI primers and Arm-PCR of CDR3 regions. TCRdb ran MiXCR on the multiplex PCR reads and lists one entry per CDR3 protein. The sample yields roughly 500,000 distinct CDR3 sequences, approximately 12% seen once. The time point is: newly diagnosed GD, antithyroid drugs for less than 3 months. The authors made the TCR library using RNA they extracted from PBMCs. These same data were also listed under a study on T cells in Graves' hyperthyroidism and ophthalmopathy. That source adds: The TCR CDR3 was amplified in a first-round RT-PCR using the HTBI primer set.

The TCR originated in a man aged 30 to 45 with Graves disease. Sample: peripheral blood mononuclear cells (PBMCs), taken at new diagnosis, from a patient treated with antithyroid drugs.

The CDR3 nucleotides read TGTGCCAGCTCACCCGGGACTAGCGGGATCTATTACAATGAGCAGTTCTTC. Protein: CASSPGTSGIYYNEQFF. The chain recombines TRBV18 with TRBJ2-1, with TRBD2 matching over 13 bases. The junction had 6 bases not matched to a gene; V was cut back by 3 bases and J by 4 bases. Germline V CDR1 and CDR2: KGHSH, LQKENI. The CDR3 is made up of 17 amino acids.